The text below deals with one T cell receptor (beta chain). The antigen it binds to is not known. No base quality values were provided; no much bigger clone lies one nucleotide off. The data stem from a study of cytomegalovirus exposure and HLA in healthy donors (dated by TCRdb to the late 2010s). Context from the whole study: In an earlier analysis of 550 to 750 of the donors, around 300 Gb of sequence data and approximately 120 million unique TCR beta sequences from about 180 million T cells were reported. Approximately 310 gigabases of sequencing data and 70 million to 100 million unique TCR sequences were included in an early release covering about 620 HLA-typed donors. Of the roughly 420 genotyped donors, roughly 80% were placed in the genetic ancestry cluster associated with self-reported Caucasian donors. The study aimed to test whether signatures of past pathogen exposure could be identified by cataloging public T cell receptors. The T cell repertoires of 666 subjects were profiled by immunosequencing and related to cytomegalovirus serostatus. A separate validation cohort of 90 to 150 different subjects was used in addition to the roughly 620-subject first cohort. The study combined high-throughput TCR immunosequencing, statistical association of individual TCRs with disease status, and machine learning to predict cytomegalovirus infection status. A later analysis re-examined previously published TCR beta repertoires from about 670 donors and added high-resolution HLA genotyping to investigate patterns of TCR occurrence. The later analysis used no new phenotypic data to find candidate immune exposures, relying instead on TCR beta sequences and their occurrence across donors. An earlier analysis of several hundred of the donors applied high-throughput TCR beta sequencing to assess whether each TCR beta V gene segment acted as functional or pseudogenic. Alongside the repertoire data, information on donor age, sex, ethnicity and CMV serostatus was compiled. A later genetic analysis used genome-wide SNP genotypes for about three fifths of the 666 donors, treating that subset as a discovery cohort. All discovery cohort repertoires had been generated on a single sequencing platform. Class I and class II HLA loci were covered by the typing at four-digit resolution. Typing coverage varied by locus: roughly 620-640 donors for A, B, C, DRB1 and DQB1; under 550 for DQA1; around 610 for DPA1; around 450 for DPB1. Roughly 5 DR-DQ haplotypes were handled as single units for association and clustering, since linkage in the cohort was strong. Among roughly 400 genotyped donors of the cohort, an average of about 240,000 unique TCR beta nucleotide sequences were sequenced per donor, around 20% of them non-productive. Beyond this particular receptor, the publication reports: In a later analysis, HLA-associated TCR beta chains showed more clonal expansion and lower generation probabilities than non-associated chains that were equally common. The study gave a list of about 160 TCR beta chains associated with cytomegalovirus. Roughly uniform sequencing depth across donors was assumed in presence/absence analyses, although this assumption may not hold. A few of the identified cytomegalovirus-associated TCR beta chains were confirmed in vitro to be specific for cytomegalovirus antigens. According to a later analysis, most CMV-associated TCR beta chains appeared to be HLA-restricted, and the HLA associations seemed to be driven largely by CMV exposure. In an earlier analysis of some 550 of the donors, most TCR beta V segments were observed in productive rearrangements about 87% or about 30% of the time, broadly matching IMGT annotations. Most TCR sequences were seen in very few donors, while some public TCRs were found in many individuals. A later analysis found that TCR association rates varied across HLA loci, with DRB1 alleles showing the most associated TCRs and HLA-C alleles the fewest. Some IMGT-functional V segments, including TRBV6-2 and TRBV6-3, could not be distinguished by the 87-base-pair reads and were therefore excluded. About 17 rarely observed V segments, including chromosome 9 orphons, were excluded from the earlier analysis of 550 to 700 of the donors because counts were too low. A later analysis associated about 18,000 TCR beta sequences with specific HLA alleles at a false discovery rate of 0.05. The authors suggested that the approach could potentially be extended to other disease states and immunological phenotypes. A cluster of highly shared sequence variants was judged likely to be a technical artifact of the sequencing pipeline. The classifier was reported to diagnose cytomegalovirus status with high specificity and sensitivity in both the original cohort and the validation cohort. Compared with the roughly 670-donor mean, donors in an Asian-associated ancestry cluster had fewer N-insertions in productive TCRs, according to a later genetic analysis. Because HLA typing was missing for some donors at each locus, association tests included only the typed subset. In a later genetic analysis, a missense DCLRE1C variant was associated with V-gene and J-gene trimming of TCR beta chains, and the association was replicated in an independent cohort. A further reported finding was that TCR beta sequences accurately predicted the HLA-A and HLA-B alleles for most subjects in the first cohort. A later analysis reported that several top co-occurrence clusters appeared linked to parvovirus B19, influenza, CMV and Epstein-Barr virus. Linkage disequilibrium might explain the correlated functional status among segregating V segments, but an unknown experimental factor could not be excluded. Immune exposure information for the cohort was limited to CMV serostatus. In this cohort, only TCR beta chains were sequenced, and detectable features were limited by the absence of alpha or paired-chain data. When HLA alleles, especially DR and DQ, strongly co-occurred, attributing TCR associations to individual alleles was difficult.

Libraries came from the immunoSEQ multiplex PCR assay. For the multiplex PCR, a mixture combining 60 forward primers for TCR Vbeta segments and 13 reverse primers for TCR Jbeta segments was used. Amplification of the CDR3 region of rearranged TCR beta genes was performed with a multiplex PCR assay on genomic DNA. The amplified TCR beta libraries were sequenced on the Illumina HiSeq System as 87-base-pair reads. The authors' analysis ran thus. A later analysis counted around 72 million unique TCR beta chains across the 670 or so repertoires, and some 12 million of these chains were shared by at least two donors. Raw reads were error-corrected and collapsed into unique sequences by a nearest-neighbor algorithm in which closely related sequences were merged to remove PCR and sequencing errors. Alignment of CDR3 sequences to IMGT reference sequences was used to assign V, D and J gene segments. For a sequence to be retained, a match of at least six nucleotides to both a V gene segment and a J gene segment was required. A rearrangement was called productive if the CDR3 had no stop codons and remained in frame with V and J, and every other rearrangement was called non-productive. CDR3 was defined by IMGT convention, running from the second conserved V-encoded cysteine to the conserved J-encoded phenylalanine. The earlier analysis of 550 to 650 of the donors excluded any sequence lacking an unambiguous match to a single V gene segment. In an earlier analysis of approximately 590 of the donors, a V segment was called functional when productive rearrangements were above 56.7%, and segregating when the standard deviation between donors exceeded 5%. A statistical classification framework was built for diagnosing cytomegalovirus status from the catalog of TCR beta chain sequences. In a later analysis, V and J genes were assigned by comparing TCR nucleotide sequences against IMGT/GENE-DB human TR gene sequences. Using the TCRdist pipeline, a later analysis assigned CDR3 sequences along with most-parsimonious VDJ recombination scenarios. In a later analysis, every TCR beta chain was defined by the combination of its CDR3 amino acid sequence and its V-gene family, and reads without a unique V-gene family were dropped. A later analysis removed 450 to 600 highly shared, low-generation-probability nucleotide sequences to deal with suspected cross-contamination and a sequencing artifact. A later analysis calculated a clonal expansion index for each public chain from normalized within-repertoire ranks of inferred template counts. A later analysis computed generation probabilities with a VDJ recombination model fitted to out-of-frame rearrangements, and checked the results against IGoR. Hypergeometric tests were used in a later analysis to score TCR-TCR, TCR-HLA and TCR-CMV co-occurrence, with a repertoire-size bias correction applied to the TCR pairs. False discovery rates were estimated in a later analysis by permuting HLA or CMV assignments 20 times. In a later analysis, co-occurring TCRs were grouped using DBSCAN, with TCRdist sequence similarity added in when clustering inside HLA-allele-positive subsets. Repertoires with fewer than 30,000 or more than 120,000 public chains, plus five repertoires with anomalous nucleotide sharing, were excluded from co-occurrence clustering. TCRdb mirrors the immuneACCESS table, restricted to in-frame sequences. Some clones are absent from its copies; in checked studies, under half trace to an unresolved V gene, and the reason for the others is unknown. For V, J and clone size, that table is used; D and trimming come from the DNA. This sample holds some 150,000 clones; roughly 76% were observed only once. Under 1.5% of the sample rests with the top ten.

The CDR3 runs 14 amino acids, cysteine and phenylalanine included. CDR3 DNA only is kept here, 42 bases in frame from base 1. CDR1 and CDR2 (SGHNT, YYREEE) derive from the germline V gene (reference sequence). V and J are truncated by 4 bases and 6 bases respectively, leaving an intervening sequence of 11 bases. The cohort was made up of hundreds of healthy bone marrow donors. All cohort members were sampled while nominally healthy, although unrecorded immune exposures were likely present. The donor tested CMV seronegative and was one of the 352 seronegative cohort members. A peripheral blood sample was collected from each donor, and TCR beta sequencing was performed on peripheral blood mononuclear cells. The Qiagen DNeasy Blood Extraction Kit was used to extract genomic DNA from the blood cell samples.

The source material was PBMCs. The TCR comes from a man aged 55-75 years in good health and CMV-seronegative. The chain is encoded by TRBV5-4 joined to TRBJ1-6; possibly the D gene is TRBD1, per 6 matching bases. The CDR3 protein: CASSNRDLNSPLHF. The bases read TGTGCCAGCAGCAACAGGGATCTTAATTCACCCCTCCACTTT.